One and the same sample provided the 18 T cell receptor beta chains below, sequenced in a study of T-cell reconstitution after alpha-beta-depleted transplantation in children listed by TCRdb under 2016. Receptor amplification or capture employed PCR. TCRdb records Illumina HiSeq 2500 as the sequencer. TCR libraries were prepared with molecular barcoding, using unique molecular identifiers to normalize TCRbeta repertoire quantification. TCRdb reran the public reads through fastp at Q25 and MiXCR, keeping productive beta chains. Every entry covers one CDR3 protein and lists the most common genes and DNA from its rows. This sample gives 750,000 to 950,000 distinct CDR3 sequences in total; 16% of them show up just once. In total, the top ten clones hold roughly 4.8% of the sample. The label giving this sample's treatment or condition can be read as: allogeneic hematopoietic cell transplantation with graft depleted of TCRalphabeta T cells and CD19 B cells.

Sequenced material: PBMCs, mostly from graft donor cells, taken 360 days after TCRalphabeta/CD19-depleted stem cell transplant. These receptors were collected from a male patient under 18 who had a stem cell transplant for acute lymphoblastic leukemia, so the T cells may come from the graft donor.

This clonotype has a count of ten or more. This chain connects TRBV2 to TRBJ1-3, with D perhaps TRBD1 (6 bases). The V end lost 6 bases, the J end lost 0 bases, and 15 bases lay between the germline ends. CDR1 is SNHLY and CDR2 is FYNNEI in the germline V gene. The CDR3 spans 16 residues. The CDR3 sequence is CASRAGRQASGNTIYF. The DNA of the CDR3 is TGTGCCAGCAGAGCAGGGCGACAGGCCTCTGGAAACACCATATATTTT.

The chain carries TRBV11-2 and TRBJ2-5; 9 nucleotides line up with TRBD2. This CDR3 region has 17 residues. Trimming removed 0 bases from V and 5 bases from J; junction bases left unmatched: 10. The V gene's germline CDR1 is SGHAT and CDR2 FQNNGV. In nucleotides, the CDR3 is TGTGCCAGCAGCTTAGAGTTGGCTAGCGGGATAGGGGAGACCCAGTACTTC. It encodes CASSLELASGIGETQYF.

In its sample, this clonotype was seen a few times. The chain has TRBV11-1 and TRBJ2-7, with TRBD2 matching 8 bases. There are 16 residues in the CDR3. Germline CDR1 is SGHAT and CDR2 is FQDESV (reference sequence). The V gene end was trimmed by 1 base and the J gene end by 1 base; junction bases not matched to a gene: 6. The CDR3 spells CASSLVSSGSSYEQYF. CDR3 sequence (DNA): TGTGCCAGCAGCTTAGTGTCTAGCGGGTCTTCCTACGAGCAGTACTTC. Full variable domain (rest looked up from reference TRBV11-1 and TRBJ2-7): EAEVAQSPRYKITEKSQAVAFWCDPISGHATLYWYRQILGQGPELLVQFQDESVVDDSQLPKDRFSAERLKGVDSTLKIQPAELGDSAMYLCASSLVSSGSSYEQYFGPGTRLTVT.

This clonotype was detected a few times. V and J are TRBV12-3 or TRBV12-4 and TRBJ2-1; no clear D. CDR3 length: 11 amino acids. V lost 3 bases, J lost 12 bases, and 9 bases lay in between. CDR3 nucleotides: TGTGCCAGCAGTTTCGGTGGAGTGCAGTTCTTC. Amino acids: CASSFGGVQFF.

This clonotype was counted only a few times. This chain connects TRBV12-3 or TRBV12-4 to TRBJ2-5, with D tentatively TRBD2 (6 bases). This CDR3 contains 13 residues. With 7 bases removed from V and 3 bases from J, the gap between germline ends came to 12 bases. The CDR3 region is CASMEGLEETQYF. Here the CDR3 DNA reads TGTGCCAGCATGGAGGGTCTAGAAGAGACCCAGTACTTC.

This clonotype was counted between two and nine times. The chain links TRBV4-1 to TRBJ1-1; weak D call: TRBD1 (6 bases). CDR3 length: 12 residues. Germline CDR1 and CDR2: MGHRA and YSYEKL. Trimming took 4 bases from V and 7 from J, leaving 10 bases between them. The CDR3: CASSRQGFEAFF. CDR3 coding DNA: TGCGCCAGCAGCCGGCAGGGGTTTGAAGCTTTCTTT.

This clonotype has a handful of counts. The chain employs TRBV4-1 and TRBJ2-7; D not resolved. The germline V gene has CDR1 MGHRA and CDR2 YSYEKL. V dropped 4 bases and J dropped 3 bases, with 13 bases sitting between them. The CDR3 contains 14 residues. The CDR3 bases are TGCGCCAGCAGCCGGGGAACCATTCACTACGAGCAGTACTTC. Its protein is CASSRGTIHYEQYF.

The gene calls are TRBV6-1 and TRBJ1-6; TRBD1 matches at 9 bases. J lost 12 bases, V lost 4 bases, and 13 bases had no gene match. The germline gives CDR1 MNHNS, CDR2 SASEGT. The CDR3 covers 16 residues. CDR3 amino acids: CASSALWDRDDLPLHF. In nucleotides, the CDR3 is TGTGCCAGCAGTGCCCTGTGGGACAGGGATGATCTACCCCTCCACTTT.

About this clonotype: Mismatch with germline at one junction end may stem from a read error. Here the CDR3 DNA reads TGCGCCAGCAGCTTGAACAGATTGTACAATAAGCAGTTCTTC. Translated: CASSLNRLYNKQFF. The chain couples TRBV5-1 to TRBJ2-1; D is undetermined. The CDR3 sequence is 14 residues long. Germline CDR1 SGHRS, CDR2 YFSETQ.

This chain uses TRBV30 with TRBJ2-2, with D perhaps being TRBD1 or TRBD2 (5 bases each). CDR1 is GTSNPN, CDR2 SVGIG, per germline (reference sequence). The CDR3 runs 13 residues. The V end lost 2 bases, the J end lost 8 bases, and 12 bases lay between the germline ends. The CDR3 nucleotides read TGTGCCTGGAGTCCTCAGGGAGCTGGGGAGCTGTTTTTT. It is translated as CAWSPQGAGELFF.

This clonotype was counted a few times. The chain combines TRBV2 with TRBJ2-5; D not certain. The germline V gene encodes CDR1 SNHLY and CDR2 FYNNEI. The CDR3 is 14 residues long. V shed 2 bases and J shed 0 bases, with 7 bases lying between them. The DNA for the CDR3 is TGTGCCAGCAGTGAACTGTTGTACCAAGAGACCCAGTACTTC. Translating gives CASSELLYQETQYF.

This clonotype was detected many times. The rearrangement uses TRBV29-1 and TRBJ2-1, with D perhaps given as TRBD1 or TRBD2 (6 bases each). The CDR3 is 15 residues long. CDR1 is SQVTM, CDR2 ANQGSEA, per germline. Trimming stripped 4 bases from V and 0 bases from J, with 13 bases between. The CDR3 spells CSVAGGPSSYNEQFF. CDR3 DNA: TGCAGCGTTGCTGGGGGGCCTAGCTCCTACAATGAGCAGTTCTTC.

There are many counts of this clonotype. This rearrangement joins TRBV6-5 to TRBJ2-2; D is ambiguous. Germline assignment: CDR1 MNHEY and CDR2 SVGAGI. V dropped 5 bases and J dropped 3 bases, with 13 bases sitting between them. The CDR3 is 15 amino acids. The CDR3 DNA is TGTGCCAGCAGTCCCCCCTTCGCGGACACCGGGGAGCTGTTTTTT. This gives the protein CASSPPFADTGELFF.

The chain has TRBV20-1 and TRBJ1-2, with D perhaps matching TRBD1 (5 bases). Per germline, CDR1 DFQATT and CDR2 SNEGSKA (reference sequence). The CDR3 contains 13 residues. V lost 0 bases and J lost 8, with 13 bases in between. The CDR3 nucleotides are TGCAGTGCTAGAGATGGTCAGGGAAGGGGCTACACCTTC. Translation gives CSARDGQGRGYTF.

This clonotype appeared a few times. The J gene is TRBJ2-4, the V gene TRBV5-1, with 7 bases fitting TRBD2. CDR1 and CDR2 from the germline V gene are SGHRS and YFSETQ. The V segment lost 6 bases and the J segment 5 bases; nucleotides outside the gene matches: 5. This CDR3 region has 13 residues. The CDR3 spells CASNGGRENIQYF. The CDR3 DNA reads TGCGCCAGCAATGGAGGGAGGGAAAACATTCAGTACTTC.

This clonotype was counted a few times. The J gene is TRBJ2-3, the V gene TRBV5-1; 14 bases map to TRBD2. The CDR3 covers 20 residues. Germline V lookup: CDR1 SGHRS, CDR2 YFSETQ. V dropped 3 bases and J dropped 3; count of bases not matched to a gene: 15. CDR3 protein: CASSWGGLAGESDQTDTQYF. CDR3 in DNA: TGCGCCAGCAGCTGGGGGGGACTAGCGGGAGAAAGCGACCAGACAGATACGCAGTATTTT. Variable domain in full (rest from reference TRBV5-1 and TRBJ2-3): KAGVTQTPRYLIKTRGQQVTLSCSPISGHRSVSWYQQTPGQGLQFLFEYFSETQRNKGNFPGRFSGRQFSNSRSEMNVSTLELGDSALYLCASSWGGLAGESDQTDTQYFGPGTRLTVL.

This clonotype was detected many times. The chain joins TRBV18 to TRBJ2-5; 10 nucleotides match TRBD2. J was trimmed by 1 base and V by 1 base; bases with no gene match: 6. Per the germline V gene, CDR1 is KGHSH and CDR2 is LQKENI. This CDR3 has 17 residues. The CDR3 region has the DNA TGTGCCAGCTCACCACTAGCTAGCGGGAGCGGCCAAGAGACCCAGTACTTC. Protein sequence: CASSPLASGSGQETQYF.

This clonotype was detected only a few times. V is TRBV14 and J is TRBJ2-1, with 11 bases fitting TRBD2. V trimming: 6 bases; J trimming: 6 bases; junction bases outside the gene matches: 7. Per germline, CDR1 SGHDN and CDR2 FVKESK. CDR3 length: 15 residues. This CDR3 is CASRPAGTSGNEQFF. The CDR3 DNA sequence: TGTGCCAGCAGACCTGCCGGGACTAGCGGCAATGAGCAGTTCTTC.